This T cell receptor beta chain was identified during a study of blood T cell repertoires in COVID-19. On the study more broadly: There were acute and convalescent COVID-19 samples, and they came from the United States, Italy and Spain. The analysed material was cDNA or gDNA that came from T cells, B-cell-depleted T cells, or PBMCs.

The ends were cut back, 0 bases at V and 6 bases at J, with 8 bases in the middle. Per the germline V gene, CDR1 is LGHNA and CDR2 is YSLEER. The CDR3 contains 14 residues. In the source study's methods: How many nucleated cells were present was estimated from reference gene primer amplification. Sequenced by immunoSEQ multiplex PCR; TCRdb stores in-frame clones only, minus some. V and J calls plus clone size are reproduced from that table; the DNA served to infer D and trimming. The data contain roughly 79,000 clones, approximately 88% of them singletons. Source material: peripheral blood. The rearrangement joins TRBV4-3 to TRBJ2-2; D gene ambiguous. The sequence was collected from an elderly woman with active or convalescent COVID-19. DNA for the CDR3: TGCGCCAGCAGCCAAGATTCCGTTTCCGGGGAGCTGTTTTTT. It codes for CASSQDSVSGELFF.